The rows below give T cell receptor beta chains drawn from one sample of a study of cytomegalovirus exposure and HLA in healthy donors. Repertoires were generated with immunoSEQ multiplex PCR, while TCRdb's copy carries only in-frame clones and drops some. This sample has over 250,000 clones; about 90% occur once, and the top ten carry roughly 1.2%. Input material: PBMCs. The source is a woman aged 25-40 years in good health and CMV-seropositive. Each CDR3 is given with its conserved first and last residue. The D gene is left open where the match is weak. Some rows have no size entry. The others give once, few or many, or a class for an expanded clone.

V	size	J	D	CDR3	DNA
TRBV6-5	.	TRBJ2-1	TRBD2	CASSYGGFRGGPFF	TGTGCCAGCAGTTACGGGGGTTTCCGGGGGGGCCCGTTCTTC
TRBV5-6	.	TRBJ2-7	.	CASSLRSPGSYEQYF	TGTGCCAGCAGCCTACGGTCCCCGGGGTCCTACGAGCAGTACTTC
TRBV7-2	.	TRBJ2-7	TRBD2	CASSLGATSGGYEQYF	TGTGCCAGCAGCTTAGGGGCAACTAGCGGGGGCTACGAGCAGTACTTC
TRBV11-2	.	TRBJ1-2	TRBD1	CASRPTRQGGYGYTF	TGTGCCAGCAGACCGACCCGACAGGGTGGGTATGGCTACACCTTC
TRBV11-1	.	TRBJ2-7	TRBD2	CASSRLGAGDSYEQYF	TGTGCCAGCAGCCGCCTTGGAGCGGGAGATAGCTACGAGCAGTACTTC
TRBV4-3	.	TRBJ1-2	.	CASSQDEGPFGPILSYGYTF	TGCGCCAGCAGCCAAGATGAGGGACCATTCGGTCCCATTTTAAGCTATGGCTACACCTTC
TRBV12-5	.	TRBJ2-6	.	CASGRIAGQSRANVLTF	TGTGCTAGTGGTAGGATAGCAGGACAAAGTCGGGCCAACGTCCTGACTTTC
TRBV5-6	.	TRBJ1-5	.	CASSLRQASQPQHF	TGTGCCAGCAGCTTGAGGCAAGCTAGTCAGCCCCAGCATTTT
TRBV30	many	TRBJ1-1	.	CAWRKGGTEAFF	TGTGCCTGGAGGAAGGGAGGGACTGAAGCTTTCTTT
TRBV27	.	TRBJ1-4	TRBD1	CASSKVGQALGNEKLFF	TGTGCCAGCAGTAAGGTGGGACAGGCACTTGGTAATGAAAAACTGTTTTTT
TRBV4-2	.	TRBJ2-3	TRBD2	CASSQIAGTLSTDTQYF	TGTGCCAGCAGCCAAATAGCGGGGACATTAAGCACAGATACGCAGTATTTT
TRBV28	.	TRBJ1-1	TRBD1	CASSFLGTGGNTEAFF	TGTGCCAGCAGTTTTTTGGGGACAGGGGGGAACACTGAAGCTTTCTTT
TRBV7-8	.	TRBJ2-2	.	CASSHRRNTGELFF	TGTGCCAGCAGCCATAGGCGTAACACCGGGGAGCTGTTTTTT
TRBV11-1	.	TRBJ2-1	TRBD1	CASSSDRVSDEQFF	TGTGCCAGCAGCTCCGACAGGGTAAGCGATGAGCAGTTCTTC
TRBV5-1	.	TRBJ2-3	TRBD1	CASSPGQGGDTQYF	TGCGCCAGCAGCCCGGGACAGGGGGGAGATACGCAGTATTTT
TRBV13	.	TRBJ2-1	.	CASSLVSEDGEAFF	TGTGCCAGCAGCTTAGTTTCCGAGGACGGAGAAGCGTTCTTC
TRBV25-1	.	TRBJ2-1	.	CASSEGEWGTSKRDEQFF	TGTGCCAGCAGTGAGGGCGAATGGGGGACCTCGAAGCGGGATGAGCAGTTCTTC
TRBV29-1	few	TRBJ2-1	.	CSVLNGGRPNNEQFF	TGCAGCGTTTTAAATGGGGGCCGCCCGAATAATGAGCAGTTCTTC
TRBV29-1	once	TRBJ2-7	.	CSGRLGRVYEQYF	TGCAGCGGTCGACTCGGGAGAGTGTACGAGCAGTACTTC
TRBV15	few	TRBJ2-2	.	CATSRDTNTGELFF	TGTGCCACCAGCAGAGACACGAACACCGGGGAGCTGTTTTTT
TRBV5-6	few	TRBJ2-4	.	CASSLTGQGPKNIQYF	TGTGCCAGCAGCTTGACAGGGCAAGGCCCCAAAAACATTCAGTACTTC
TRBV19	few	TRBJ1-5	.	CASRAGSQPQHF	TGTGCCAGTAGAGCGGGATCTCAGCCCCAGCATTTT
TRBV7-6	few	TRBJ1-5	.	CASSFSDSNQPQHF	TGTGCCAGCAGCTTCTCCGACAGCAATCAGCCCCAGCATTTT
TRBV28	.	TRBJ2-4	.	CASRTRGAKNIQYF	TGTGCCAGCAGGACCAGGGGAGCCAAAAACATTCAGTACTTC
TRBV9	.	TRBJ1-6	.	CASSVAGGGINPLHF	TGTGCCAGCAGCGTAGCGGGGGGTGGAATTAACCCCCTCCACTTT
TRBV5-4	few	TRBJ2-1	TRBD2	CASSARLAGNEQFF	TGTGCCAGCAGCGCCCGACTAGCGGGCAATGAGCAGTTCTTC
TRBV21-1	once	TRBJ2-7	.	CASSKLSRGHREGNHEQYF	TGTGCCAGCAGCAAATTGAGCAGGGGGCACCGGGAAGGGAACCACGAGCAGTACTTC
TRBV4-1	.	TRBJ1-2	TRBD1	CASSQTGTGGYTF	TGCGCCAGCAGCCAGACAGGGACGGGTGGCTACACCTTC
TRBV9	.	TRBJ2-7	TRBD1	CASSPWDSSYEQYF	TGTGCCAGCAGCCCCTGGGACAGCTCCTACGAGCAGTACTTC
TRBV15	once	TRBJ2-2	.	CATHKAGGRTGELFF	TGTGCCACACACAAAGCAGGGGGGAGAACCGGGGAGCTGTTTTTT
TRBV5-1	.	TRBJ1-3	.	CASSSTYPAWDTIYF	TGCGCCAGCAGCTCAACATATCCCGCCTGGGACACCATATATTTT
TRBV29-1	once	TRBJ2-3	TRBD2	CSVYTSGTQYF	TGCAGCGTTTATACTAGCGGCACGCAGTATTTT
TRBV5-1	.	TRBJ2-1	TRBD2	CASSLSLSGGWNEQFF	TGCGCCAGCAGCTTGTCCCTCAGCGGGGGTTGGAATGAGCAGTTCTTC
TRBV28	once	TRBJ1-2	.	CASRGLSGVRGYTF	TGTGCCAGCAGGGGGTTAAGTGGGGTGAGGGGCTACACCTTC
TRBV28	.	TRBJ1-1	.	CASSLSGLKVAFF	TGTGCCAGCAGTTTAAGCGGCCTGAAAGTAGCTTTCTTT
TRBV5-4	few	TRBJ1-5	.	CASSLGFPATSNQPQHF	TGTGCCAGCAGCTTGGGGTTTCCAGCAACTAGCAATCAGCCCCAGCATTTT
TRBV5-4	few	TRBJ2-2	.	CASSSQSTGELFF	TGTGCCAGCAGCTCCCAGTCCACCGGGGAGCTGTTTTTT
TRBV15	.	TRBJ2-1	TRBD2	CATSTGASGVYNEQFF	TGTGCCACCAGCACAGGGGCTAGCGGGGTATACAATGAGCAGTTCTTC
TRBV6-5	.	TRBJ2-1	TRBD2	CASSYPSGGPYNEQFF	TGTGCCAGCAGTTACCCTAGCGGGGGGCCCTACAATGAGCAGTTCTTC
TRBV5-1	.	TRBJ1-5	.	CASSLGEISNQPQHF	TGCGCCAGCAGCTTGGGAGAGATTAGCAATCAGCCCCAGCATTTT
TRBV25-1	.	TRBJ1-5	TRBD1	CASRGGTGTYQPQHF	TGTGCCAGCCGAGGGGGGACAGGGACCTATCAGCCCCAGCATTTT
TRBV6-5	.	TRBJ2-7	TRBD1	CASSYSTGAEQYF	TGTGCCAGCAGTTACTCTACAGGGGCCGAGCAGTACTTC